Below, one T cell receptor beta chain is given with its context. This record belongs to a study of T cell changes during pregnancy in multiple sclerosis. The CDR3 covers 17 residues. The V end lost 0 bases, the J end lost 6 bases, and 18 bases lay between the germline ends. The germline CDR1 and CDR2 sequences are LGHNA and YNFKEQ. The repertoire was sequenced with immunoSEQ multiplex PCR; TCRdb's copy has only in-frame clones and lacks some. The sample includes about 75,000 clones, 94% of them seen just once. Specimen: CD4+ T cells from peripheral blood mononuclear cells, collected after pregnancy. This chain joins TRBV4-2 and TRBJ2-1; tentatively, D is TRBD2 (5 bases). This receptor was taken from a female donor with multiple sclerosis, enrolled in a pregnancy study. The CDR3: CASSQEGAASRFNEQFF. The CDR3 DNA reads as TGTGCCAGCAGCCAAGAAGGTGCTGCTAGCCGTTTCAATGAGCAGTTCTTC.